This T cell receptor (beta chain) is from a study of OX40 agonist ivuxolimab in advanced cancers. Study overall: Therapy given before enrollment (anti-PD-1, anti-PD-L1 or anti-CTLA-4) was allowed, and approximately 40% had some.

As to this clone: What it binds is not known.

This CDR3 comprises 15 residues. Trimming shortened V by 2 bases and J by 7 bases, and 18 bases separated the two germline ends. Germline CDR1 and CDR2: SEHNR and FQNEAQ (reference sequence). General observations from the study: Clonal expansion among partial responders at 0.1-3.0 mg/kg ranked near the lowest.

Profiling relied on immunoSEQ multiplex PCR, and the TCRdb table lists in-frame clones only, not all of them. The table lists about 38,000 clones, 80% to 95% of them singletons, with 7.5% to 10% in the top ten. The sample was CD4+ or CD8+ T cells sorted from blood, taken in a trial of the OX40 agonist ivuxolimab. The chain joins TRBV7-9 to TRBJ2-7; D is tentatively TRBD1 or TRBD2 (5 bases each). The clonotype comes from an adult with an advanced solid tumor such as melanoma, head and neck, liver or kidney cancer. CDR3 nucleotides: TGTGCCAGCAGCTTAAGGGCCGAGGGGCTGAGGGAGCAGTACTTC. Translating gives CASSLRAEGLREQYF.